This paragraph reports one T cell receptor (beta chain). Antigen specificity is unknown. This entry comes from a study of post-analysis software for immune sequencing data. Study results and limitations: Pronounced co-clustering by F measure was evident among identically batched samples. A few TRBV segments (TRBV5-6, TRBV5-1 and TRBV20-1 among them) occurred more frequently in patients than in controls.

cDNA libraries of TCR beta carried unique molecular identifiers. From the PCR reads, TCRdb called clonotypes with MiXCR, one entry per CDR3 protein. The data contain about 820,000 distinct CDR3 sequences, approximately 57% of them seen just once; the ten biggest clones take up approximately 4.2%. The ends lost 2 bases at V and 3 bases at J; junction bases unmatched: 7. The germline CDR1 and CDR2 sequences are SGHAT and FQDESV (reference sequence). The CDR3 is made up of 16 amino acids. The J gene is TRBJ2-5, the V gene TRBV11-1; 9 nucleotides match TRBD2. This sequence was found in a girl aged 10-17 years with multiple sclerosis. Input material: blood. Written as DNA, the CDR3 is TGTGCCAGCAGCTTAAATATCCGACTAGCGGAAGAGACCCAGTACTTC. Translating it yields CASSLNIRLAEETQYF.